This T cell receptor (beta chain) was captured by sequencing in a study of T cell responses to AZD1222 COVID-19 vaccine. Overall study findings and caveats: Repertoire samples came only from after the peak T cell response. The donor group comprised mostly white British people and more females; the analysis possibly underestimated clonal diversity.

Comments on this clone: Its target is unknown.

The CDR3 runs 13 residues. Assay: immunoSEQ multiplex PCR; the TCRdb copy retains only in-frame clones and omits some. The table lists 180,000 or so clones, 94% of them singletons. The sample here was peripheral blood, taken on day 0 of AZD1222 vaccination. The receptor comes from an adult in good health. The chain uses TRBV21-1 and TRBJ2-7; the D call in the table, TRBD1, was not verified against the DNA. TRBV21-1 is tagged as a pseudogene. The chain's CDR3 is CASSAGRRGHLTF. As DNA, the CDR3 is TGTGCCAGCAGCGCGGGCCGCCGGGGACACCTCACCTTC.